This record covers a single T cell receptor beta chain. Its target is not known. The sample comes from a study of T cells in Graves' hyperthyroidism and ophthalmopathy. Across the study: Pretreatment peripheral blood was obtained at initial diagnosis. Overall study results and limits: Ophthalmopathy could be told apart from stable hyperthyroidism with a 13 V-J model.

The source of the PBMCs was approximately 9.5 ml of fresh peripheral blood. It was RNA transcripts that yielded the amplified TCR beta CDR3 regions. The primer set for the first-round RT-PCR of the TCR CDR3 was HTBI. TCRdb ran MiXCR on the multiplex PCR reads and lists one entry per CDR3 protein. The data show 300,000 to 500,000 distinct CDR3 sequences, more than 12% seen once. Germline V gene lookup returns CDR1 DFQATT and CDR2 SNEGSKA (reference sequence). With V trimmed by 6 bases and J by 0 bases, 10 bases remained unmatched. The CDR3 extends over 15 amino acids. The specimen was blood. The chain has TRBV20-1 and TRBJ2-5; the match to TRBD2 covers 7 bases. This TCR derives from a man in his forties or fifties with Graves' ophthalmopathy. CDR3 sequence: CSALEASGHQETQYF. In DNA form, the CDR3 reads TGCAGTGCACTTGAGGCTAGCGGCCACCAAGAGACCCAGTACTTC.